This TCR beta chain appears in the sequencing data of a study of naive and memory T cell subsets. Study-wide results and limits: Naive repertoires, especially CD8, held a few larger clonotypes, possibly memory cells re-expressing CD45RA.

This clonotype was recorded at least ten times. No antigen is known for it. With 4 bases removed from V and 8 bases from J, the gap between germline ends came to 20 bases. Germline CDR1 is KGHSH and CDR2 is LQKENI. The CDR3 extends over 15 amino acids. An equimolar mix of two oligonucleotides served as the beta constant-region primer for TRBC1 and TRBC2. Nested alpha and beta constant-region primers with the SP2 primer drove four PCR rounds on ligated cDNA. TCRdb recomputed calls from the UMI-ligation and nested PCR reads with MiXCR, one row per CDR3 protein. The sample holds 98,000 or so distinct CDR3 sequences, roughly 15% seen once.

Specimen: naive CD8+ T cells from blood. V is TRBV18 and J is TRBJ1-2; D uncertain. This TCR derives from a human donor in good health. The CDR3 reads CASSLRMTEDMGYTF. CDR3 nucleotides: TGTGCCAGCTCACTGAGAATGACCGAAGATATGGGCTACACCTTC.